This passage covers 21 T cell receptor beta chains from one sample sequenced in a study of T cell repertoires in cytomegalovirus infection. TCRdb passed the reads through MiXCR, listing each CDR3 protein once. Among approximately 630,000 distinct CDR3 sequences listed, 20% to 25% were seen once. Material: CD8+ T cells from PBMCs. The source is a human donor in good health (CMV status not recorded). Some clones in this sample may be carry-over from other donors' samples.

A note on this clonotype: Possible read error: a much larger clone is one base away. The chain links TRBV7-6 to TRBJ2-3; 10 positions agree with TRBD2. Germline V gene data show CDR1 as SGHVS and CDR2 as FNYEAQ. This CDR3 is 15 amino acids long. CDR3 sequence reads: CANSFLAGDPDTQYF. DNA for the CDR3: TGTGCCAACAGCTTCCTAGCGGGGGACCCCGATACGCAGTATTTT.

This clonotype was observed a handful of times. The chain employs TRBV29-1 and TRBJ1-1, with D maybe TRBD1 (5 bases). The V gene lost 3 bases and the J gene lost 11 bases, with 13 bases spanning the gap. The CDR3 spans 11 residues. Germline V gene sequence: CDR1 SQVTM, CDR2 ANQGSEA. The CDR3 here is CSVDEGRDAFF. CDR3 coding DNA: TGCAGCGTTGATGAGGGCAGGGACGCTTTCTTT.

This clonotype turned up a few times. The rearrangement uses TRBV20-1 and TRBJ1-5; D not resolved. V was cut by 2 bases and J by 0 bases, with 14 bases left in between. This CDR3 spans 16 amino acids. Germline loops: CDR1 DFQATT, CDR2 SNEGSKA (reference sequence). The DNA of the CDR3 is TGCAGTGCTAGACCGGACGGACGGTATAGCAATCAGCCCCAGCATTTT. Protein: CSARPDGRYSNQPQHF.

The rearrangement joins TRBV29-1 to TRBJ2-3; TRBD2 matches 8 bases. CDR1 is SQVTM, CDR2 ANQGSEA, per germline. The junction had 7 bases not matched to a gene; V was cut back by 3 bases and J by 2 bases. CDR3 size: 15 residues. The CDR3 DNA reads TGCAGCGTTGAGGCTAGCGGGTTTCTCACAGATACGCAGTATTTT. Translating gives CSVEASGFLTDTQYF.

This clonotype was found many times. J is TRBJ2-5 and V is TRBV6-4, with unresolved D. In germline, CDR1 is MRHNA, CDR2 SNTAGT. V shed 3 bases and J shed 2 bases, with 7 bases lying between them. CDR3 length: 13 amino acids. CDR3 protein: CASSEDLQETQYF. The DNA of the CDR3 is TGTGCCAGCAGTGAAGACCTACAAGAGACCCAGTACTTC.

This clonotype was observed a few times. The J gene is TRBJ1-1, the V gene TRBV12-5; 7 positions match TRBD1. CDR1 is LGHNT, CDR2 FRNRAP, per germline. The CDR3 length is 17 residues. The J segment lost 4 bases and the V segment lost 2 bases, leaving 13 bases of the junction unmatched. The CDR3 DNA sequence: TGTGCTAGTGGTTTGTACCGGACAGGACTCCTCTTCACTGAAGCTTTCTTT. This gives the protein CASGLYRTGLLFTEAFF.

The DNA of the CDR3 is TGTGCCACTTGGACAGGGTCGAACACCGGGGAGCTGTTTTTT. Translation gives CATWTGSNTGELFF. The chain is built from TRBV28 and TRBJ2-2; 8 bases are a match to TRBD1. Germline V lookup: CDR1 MDHEN, CDR2 SYDVKM. Losses at the gene ends were 10 bases for V and 0 bases for J; bases not matched to a gene: 4. The CDR3 is made up of 14 amino acids.

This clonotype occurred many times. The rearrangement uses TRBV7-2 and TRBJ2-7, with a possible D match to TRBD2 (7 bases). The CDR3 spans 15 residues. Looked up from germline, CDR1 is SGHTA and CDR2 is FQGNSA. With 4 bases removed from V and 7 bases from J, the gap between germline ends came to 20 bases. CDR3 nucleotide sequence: TGTGCCAGCAGCTCCCCGGGGGGCCCCCATCTGGAGCAGTACTTC. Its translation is CASSSPGGPHLEQYF.

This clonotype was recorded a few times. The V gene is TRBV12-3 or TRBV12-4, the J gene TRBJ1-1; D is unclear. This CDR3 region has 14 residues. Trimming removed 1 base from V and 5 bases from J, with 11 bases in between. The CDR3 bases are TGTGCCAGCAGTTTAGAAGGGAGGACGACTGAAGCTTTCTTT. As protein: CASSLEGRTTEAFF.

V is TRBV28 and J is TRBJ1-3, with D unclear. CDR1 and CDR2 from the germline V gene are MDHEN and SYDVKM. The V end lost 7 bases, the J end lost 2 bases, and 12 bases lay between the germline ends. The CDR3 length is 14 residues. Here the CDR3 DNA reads TGTGCCAGCACCGACGTGCAGACTGGAAACACCATATATTTT. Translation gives CASTDVQTGNTIYF.

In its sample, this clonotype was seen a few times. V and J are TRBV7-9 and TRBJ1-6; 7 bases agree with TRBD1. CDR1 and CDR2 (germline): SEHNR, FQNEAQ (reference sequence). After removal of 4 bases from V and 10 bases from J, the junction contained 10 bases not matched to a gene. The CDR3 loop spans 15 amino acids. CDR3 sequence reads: CASSSPQGPGSPLHF. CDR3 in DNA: TGTGCCAGCAGCTCCCCACAGGGGCCAGGGTCACCCCTCCACTTT.

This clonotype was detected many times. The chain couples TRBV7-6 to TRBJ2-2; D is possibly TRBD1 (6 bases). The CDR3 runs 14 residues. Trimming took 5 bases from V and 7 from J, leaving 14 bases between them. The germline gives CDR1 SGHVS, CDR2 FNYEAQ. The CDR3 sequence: CASSLSDSHGELFF. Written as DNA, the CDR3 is TGTGCCAGCAGCCTCTCGGACAGCCACGGGGAGCTGTTTTTT.

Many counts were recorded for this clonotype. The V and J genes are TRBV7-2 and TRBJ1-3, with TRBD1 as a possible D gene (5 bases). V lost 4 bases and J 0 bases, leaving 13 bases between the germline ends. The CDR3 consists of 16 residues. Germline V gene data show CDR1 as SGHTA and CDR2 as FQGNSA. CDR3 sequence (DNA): TGTGCCAGCAGCTCCCCTACAGGATACTCTGGAAACACCATATATTTT. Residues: CASSSPTGYSGNTIYF. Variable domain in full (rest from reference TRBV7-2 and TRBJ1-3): GAGVSQSPSNKVTEKGKDVELRCDPISGHTALYWYRQSLGQGLEFLIYFQGNSAPDKSGLPSDRFSAERTGGSVSTLTIQRTQQEDSAVYLCASSSPTGYSGNTIYFGEGSWLTVV.

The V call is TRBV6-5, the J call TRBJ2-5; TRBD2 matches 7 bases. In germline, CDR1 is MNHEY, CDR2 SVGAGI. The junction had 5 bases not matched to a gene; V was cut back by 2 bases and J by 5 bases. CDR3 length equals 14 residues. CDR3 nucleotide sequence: TGTGCCAGCAGTTACGTTGCGGGGGTGGAGACCCAGTACTTC. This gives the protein CASSYVAGVETQYF.

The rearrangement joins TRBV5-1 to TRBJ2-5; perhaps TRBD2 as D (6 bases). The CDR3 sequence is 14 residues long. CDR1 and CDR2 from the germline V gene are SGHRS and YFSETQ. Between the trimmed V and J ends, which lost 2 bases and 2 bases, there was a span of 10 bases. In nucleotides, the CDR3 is TGCGCCAGCAGCTTACGGGAGTGGCAAGAGACCCAGTACTTC. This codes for CASSLREWQETQYF.

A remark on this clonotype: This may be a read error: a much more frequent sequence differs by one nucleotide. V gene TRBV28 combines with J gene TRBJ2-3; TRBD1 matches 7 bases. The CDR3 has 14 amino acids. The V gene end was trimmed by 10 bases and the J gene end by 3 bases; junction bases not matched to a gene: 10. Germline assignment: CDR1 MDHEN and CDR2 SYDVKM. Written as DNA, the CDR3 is TGTGCCAACAGCCTCGACAGGGTAACAGATACGCAGTATTTT. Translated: CANSLDRVTDTQYF. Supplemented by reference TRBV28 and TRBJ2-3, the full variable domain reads DVKVTQSSRYLVKRTGEKVFLECVQDMDHENMFWYRQDPGLGLRLIYFSYDVKMKEKGDIPEGYSVSREKKERFSLILESASTNQTSMYLCANSLDRVTDTQYFGPGTRLTVL.

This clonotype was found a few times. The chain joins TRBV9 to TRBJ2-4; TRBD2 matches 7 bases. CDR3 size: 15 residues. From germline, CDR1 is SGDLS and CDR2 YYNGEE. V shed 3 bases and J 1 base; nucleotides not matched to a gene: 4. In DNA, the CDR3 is TGTGCCAGCAGCGCTAGGGAGGGGGCCAAAAACATTCAGTACTTC. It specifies CASSAREGAKNIQYF.

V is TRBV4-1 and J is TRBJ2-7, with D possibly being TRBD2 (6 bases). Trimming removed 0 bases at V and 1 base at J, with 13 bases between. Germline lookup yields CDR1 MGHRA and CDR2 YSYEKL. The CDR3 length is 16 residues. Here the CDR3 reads CASSQDWRERSYEQYF. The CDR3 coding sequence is TGCGCCAGCAGCCAAGATTGGCGGGAAAGGTCCTACGAGCAGTACTTC.

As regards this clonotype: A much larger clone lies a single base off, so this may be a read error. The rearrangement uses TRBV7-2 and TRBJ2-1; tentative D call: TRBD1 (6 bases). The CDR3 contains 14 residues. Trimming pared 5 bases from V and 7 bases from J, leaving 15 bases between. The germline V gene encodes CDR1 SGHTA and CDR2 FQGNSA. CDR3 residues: CASSPLGGFNEQFF. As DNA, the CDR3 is TGTGCCAGCAGCCCCCTAGGGGGATTTAATGAGCAGTTCTTC.

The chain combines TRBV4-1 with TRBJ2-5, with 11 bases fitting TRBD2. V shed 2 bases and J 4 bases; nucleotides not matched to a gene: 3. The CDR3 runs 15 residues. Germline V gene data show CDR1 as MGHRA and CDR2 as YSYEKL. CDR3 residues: CASSQSTSGVETQYF. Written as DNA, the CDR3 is TGCGCCAGCAGCCAATCGACTAGCGGGGTAGAGACCCAGTACTTC.

The CDR3 loop is CASSYDRVGNQPQHF. The CDR3 DNA follows: TGTGCCAGCAGTTACGACAGGGTGGGCAATCAGCCCCAGCATTTT. This chain uses TRBV6-2 or TRBV6-3 with TRBJ1-5; 7 bases map to TRBD1. Germline trimming cut 2 bases from V and 2 bases from J; bases unmatched to any gene: 3. This CDR3 spans 15 amino acids. Germline assignment: CDR1 MNHEY and CDR2 SVGEGT.